The subject of this entry is one TCR beta chain. Its specificity is not known. The data stem from a study of shared clonotypes between healthy human individuals. Assay runs were performed at deep level. Here immunoSEQ multiplex PCR was the method, and the copy in TCRdb shows in-frame clones only, minus some. The table lists about half a million clones, about 72% of them singletons, with around 12% in the top ten. There are 13 residues in the CDR3. The V gene's germline CDR1 is SGHDT and CDR2 YYEEEE. The junction had 5 bases not matched to a gene; V was cut back by 8 bases and J by 5 bases. The study used some 100 million PBMCs per unsorted sample for genomic DNA. Study-level points and caveats: The genetic and exposure-history diversity represented was limited by few donors. In this cohort, only blood was sampled, and tissue repertoires likely differ.

The specimen was PBMCs. This clonotype was obtained from a woman aged 40 to 55 in good health. Some clones in this sample may be carry-over from other donors' samples. J is TRBJ2-7 and V is TRBV5-6, with 12 nucleotides matching TRBD1. Here the CDR3 DNA reads TGTGCCAGTCGGGGGACAGGGGGCCACGAGCAGTACTTC. This encodes CASRGTGGHEQYF.